This TCR beta chain was retrieved from a study of T cell changes during pregnancy in multiple sclerosis. This CDR3 region has 14 residues. Profiling relied on immunoSEQ multiplex PCR, and the TCRdb table lists in-frame clones only, not all of them. The repertoire includes roughly 83,000 clones, around 93% of them detected once, and roughly 4% sits in the top ten. The rearrangement uses TRBV7-5 and TRBJ1-3. TRBV7-5 counts as a pseudogene. The sample here was PBMCs, taken in the first trimester of pregnancy. This receptor was taken from a female donor in good health, serving as a control in a pregnancy study. Some clones in this sample may be carry-over from other donors' samples. The CDR3 here is CARSLALGGVTIYF. The CDR3 DNA follows: TGTGCCAGAAGCTTAGCGCTAGGAGGGGTCACCATATATTTT.